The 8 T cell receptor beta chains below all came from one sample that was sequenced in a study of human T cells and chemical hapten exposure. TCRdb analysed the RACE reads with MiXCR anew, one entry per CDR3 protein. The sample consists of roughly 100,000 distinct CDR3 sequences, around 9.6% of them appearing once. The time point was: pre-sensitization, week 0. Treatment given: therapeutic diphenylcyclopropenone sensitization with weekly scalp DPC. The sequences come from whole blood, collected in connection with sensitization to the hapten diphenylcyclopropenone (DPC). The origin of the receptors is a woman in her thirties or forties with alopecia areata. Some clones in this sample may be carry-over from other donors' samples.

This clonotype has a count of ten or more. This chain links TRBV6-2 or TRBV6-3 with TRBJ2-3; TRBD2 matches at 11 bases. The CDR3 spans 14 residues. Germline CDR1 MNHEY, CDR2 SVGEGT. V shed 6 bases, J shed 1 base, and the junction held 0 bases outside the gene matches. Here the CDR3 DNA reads TGTGCCAGCAGACTAGCGGGGGGCACAGATACGCAGTATTTT. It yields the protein CASRLAGGTDTQYF.

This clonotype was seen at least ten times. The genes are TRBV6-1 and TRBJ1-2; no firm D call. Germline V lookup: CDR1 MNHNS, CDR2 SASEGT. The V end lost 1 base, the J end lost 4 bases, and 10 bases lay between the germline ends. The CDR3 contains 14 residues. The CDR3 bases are TGTGCCAGCAGTGAAGGGACGGACCGCTATGGCTACACCTTC. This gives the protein CASSEGTDRYGYTF.

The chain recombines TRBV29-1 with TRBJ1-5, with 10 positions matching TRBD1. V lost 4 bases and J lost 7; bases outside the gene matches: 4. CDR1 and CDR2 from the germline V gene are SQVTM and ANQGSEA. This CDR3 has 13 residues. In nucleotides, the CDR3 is TGCAGCGTTGGGGACAGGGGCGGGCAGCCCCAGCATTTT. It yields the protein CSVGDRGGQPQHF.

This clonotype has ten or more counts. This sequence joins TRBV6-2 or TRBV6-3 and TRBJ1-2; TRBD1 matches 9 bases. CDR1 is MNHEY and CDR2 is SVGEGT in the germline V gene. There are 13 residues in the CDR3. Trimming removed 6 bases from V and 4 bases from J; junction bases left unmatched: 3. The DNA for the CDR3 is TGTGCCAGCAGACGGGACAGGGCCTATGGCTACACCTTC. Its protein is CASRRDRAYGYTF.

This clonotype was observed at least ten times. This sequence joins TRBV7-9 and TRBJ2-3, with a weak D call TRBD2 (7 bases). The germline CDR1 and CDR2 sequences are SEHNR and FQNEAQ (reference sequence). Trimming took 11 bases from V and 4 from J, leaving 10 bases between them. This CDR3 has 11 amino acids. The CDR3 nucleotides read TGTGCCGGGGAGGGGGCAGATACGCAGTATTTT. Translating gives CAGEGADTQYF.

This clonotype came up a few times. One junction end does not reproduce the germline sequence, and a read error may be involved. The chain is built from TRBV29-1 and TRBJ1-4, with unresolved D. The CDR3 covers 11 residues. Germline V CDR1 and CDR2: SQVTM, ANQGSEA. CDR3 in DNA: TGCAGCGTTGAAGATGCGGCCGCTAGAGATTTT. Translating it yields CSVEDAAARDF.

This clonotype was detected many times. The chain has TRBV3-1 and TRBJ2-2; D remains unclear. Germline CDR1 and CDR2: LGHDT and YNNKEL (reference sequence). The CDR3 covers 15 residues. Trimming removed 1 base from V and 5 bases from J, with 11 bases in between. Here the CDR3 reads CASSQVGAGTGELFF. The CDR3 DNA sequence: TGTGCCAGCAGCCAAGTTGGCGCTGGAACCGGGGAGCTGTTTTTT.

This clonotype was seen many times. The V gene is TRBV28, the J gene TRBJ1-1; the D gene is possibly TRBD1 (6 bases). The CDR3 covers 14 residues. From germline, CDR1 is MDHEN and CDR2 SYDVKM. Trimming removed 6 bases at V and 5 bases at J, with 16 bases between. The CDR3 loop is CASRPTGLRTEAFF. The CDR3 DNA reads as TGTGCCAGCAGACCGACAGGATTGCGGACTGAAGCTTTCTTT.